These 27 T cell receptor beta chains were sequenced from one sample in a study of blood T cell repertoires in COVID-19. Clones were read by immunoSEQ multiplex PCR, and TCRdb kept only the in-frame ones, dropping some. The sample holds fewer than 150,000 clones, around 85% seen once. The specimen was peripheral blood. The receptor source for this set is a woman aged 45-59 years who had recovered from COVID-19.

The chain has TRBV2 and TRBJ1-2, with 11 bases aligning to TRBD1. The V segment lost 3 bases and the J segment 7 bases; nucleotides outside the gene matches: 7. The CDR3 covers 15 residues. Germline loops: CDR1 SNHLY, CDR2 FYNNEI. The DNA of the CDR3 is TGTGCCAGCAGTGACACGACCGGGACAGGGGGTGGCTACACCTTC. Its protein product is CASSDTTGTGGGYTF.

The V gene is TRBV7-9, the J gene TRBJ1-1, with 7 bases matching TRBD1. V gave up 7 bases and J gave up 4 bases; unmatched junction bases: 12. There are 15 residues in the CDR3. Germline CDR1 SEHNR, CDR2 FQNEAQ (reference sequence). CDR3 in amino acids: CASTRRDSSITEAFF. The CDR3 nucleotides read TGTGCCAGCACCAGGCGGGACAGTTCTATCACTGAAGCTTTCTTT.

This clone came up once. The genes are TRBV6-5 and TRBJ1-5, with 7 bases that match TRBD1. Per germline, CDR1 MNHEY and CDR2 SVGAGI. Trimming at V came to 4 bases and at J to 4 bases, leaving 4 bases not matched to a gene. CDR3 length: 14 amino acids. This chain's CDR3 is CASSSGQVNQPQHF. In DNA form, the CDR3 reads TGTGCCAGCAGTTCCGGACAGGTAAATCAGCCCCAGCATTTT.

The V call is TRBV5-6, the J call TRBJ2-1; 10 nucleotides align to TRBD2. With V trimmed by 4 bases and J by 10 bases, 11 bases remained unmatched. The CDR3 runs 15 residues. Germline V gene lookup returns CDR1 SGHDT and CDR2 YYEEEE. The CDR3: CASSLSGRALQEQFF. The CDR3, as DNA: TGTGCCAGCAGCCTAAGCGGGAGGGCCTTGCAGGAGCAGTTCTTC.

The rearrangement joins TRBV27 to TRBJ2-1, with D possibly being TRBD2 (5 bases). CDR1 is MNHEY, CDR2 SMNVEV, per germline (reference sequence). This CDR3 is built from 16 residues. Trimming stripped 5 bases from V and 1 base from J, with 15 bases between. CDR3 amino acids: CASSPTYGVSYNEQFF. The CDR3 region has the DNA TGTGCCAGCAGTCCCACCTACGGGGTTTCCTACAATGAGCAGTTCTTC.

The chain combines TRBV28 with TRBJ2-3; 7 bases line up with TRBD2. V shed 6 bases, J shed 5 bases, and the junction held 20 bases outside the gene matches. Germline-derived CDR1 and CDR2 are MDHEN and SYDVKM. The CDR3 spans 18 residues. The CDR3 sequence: CASSPVDIRSGKGDTQYF. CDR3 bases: TGTGCCAGCAGCCCGGTAGATATTCGGAGCGGGAAGGGAGATACGCAGTATTTT.

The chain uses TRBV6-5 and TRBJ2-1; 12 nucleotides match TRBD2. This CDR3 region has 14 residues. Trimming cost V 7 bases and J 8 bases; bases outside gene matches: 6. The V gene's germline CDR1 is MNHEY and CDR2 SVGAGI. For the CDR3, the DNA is TGTGCCAGCATACTAGCGGGGGGCGGGGATGAGCAGTTCTTC. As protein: CASILAGGGDEQFF.

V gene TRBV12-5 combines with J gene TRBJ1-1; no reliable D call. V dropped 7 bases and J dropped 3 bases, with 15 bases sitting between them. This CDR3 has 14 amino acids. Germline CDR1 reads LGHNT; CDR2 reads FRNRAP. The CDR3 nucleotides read TGTGCTAGTGCCCCGCGGTGGAGGGACACTGAAGCTTTCTTT. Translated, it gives CASAPRWRDTEAFF.

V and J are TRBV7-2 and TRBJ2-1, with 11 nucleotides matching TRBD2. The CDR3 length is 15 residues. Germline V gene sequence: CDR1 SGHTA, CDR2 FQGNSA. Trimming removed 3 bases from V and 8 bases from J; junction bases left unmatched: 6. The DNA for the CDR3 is TGTGCCAGCAGCTTTGCCGGACTAGCGGGCTATGAGCAGTTCTTC. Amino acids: CASSFAGLAGYEQFF.

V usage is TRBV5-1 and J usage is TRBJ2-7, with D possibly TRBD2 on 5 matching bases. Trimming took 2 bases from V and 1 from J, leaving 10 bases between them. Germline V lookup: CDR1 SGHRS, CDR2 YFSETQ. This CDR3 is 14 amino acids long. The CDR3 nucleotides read TGCGCCAGCAGCTTAACTAGTAATTCCTACGAGCAGTACTTC. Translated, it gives CASSLTSNSYEQYF.

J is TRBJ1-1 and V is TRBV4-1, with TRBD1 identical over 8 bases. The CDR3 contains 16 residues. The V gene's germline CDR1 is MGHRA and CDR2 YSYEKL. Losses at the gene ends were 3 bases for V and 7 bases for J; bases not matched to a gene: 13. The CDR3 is CASSQGGQGSPREAFF. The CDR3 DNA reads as TGCGCCAGCAGCCAGGGAGGACAGGGTTCCCCCCGTGAAGCTTTCTTT.

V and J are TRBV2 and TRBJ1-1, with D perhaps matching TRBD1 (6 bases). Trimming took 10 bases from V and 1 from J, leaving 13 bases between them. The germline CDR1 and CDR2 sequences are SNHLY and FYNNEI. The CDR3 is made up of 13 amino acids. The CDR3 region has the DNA TGTGCCACCCAAGGGGGGGGGAACACTGAAGCTTTCTTT. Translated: CATQGGGNTEAFF. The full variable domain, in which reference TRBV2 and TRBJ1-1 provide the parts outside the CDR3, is EPEVTQTPSHQVTQMGQEVILRCVPISNHLYFYWYRQILGQKVEFLVSFYNNEISEKSEIFDDQFSVERPDGSNFTLKIRSTKLEDSAMYFCATQGGGNTEAFFGQGTRLTVV.

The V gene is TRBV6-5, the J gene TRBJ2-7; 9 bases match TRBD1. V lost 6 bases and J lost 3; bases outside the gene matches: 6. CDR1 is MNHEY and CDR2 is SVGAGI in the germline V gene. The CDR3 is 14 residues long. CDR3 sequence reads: CASRPGQGHYEQYF. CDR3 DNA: TGTGCCAGCAGACCGGGACAGGGCCACTACGAGCAGTACTTC.

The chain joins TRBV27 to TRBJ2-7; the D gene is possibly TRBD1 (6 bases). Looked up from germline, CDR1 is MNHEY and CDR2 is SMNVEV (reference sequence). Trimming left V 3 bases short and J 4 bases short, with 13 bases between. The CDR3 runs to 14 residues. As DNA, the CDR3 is TGTGCCAGCAGTTTCCTTCAGGGGAAGTACGAGCAGTACTTC. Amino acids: CASSFLQGKYEQYF.

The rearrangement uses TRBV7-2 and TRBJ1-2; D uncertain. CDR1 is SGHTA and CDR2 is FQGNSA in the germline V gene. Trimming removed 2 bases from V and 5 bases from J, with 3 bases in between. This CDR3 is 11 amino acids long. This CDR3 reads CASSLQYGYTF. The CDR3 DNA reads TGTGCCAGCAGCTTACAATATGGCTACACCTTC.

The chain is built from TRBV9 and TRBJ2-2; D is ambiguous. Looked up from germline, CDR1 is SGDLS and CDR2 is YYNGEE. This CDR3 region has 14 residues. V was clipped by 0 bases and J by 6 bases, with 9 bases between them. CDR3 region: CASSVASQSGELFF. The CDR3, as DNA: TGTGCCAGCAGCGTAGCCTCTCAGTCCGGGGAGCTGTTTTTT.

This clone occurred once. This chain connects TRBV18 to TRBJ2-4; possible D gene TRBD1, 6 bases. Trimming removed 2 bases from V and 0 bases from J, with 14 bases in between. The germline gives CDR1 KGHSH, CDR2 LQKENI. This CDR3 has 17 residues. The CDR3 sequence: CASSPGGQPLAKNIQYF. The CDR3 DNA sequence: TGTGCCAGCTCACCAGGGGGCCAACCTCTAGCCAAAAACATTCAGTACTTC.

This CDR3 is CASSGTGTNYNEQFF. DNA of the CDR3: TGTGCCAGCAGCGGGACCGGGACTAACTACAATGAGCAGTTCTTC. This chain uses TRBV5-4 with TRBJ2-1; 7 bases match TRBD2. The V and J ends lost 4 bases and 3 bases, in that order; junction bases with no gene match: 7. Looked up from germline, CDR1 is SGHNT and CDR2 is YYREEE (reference sequence). This CDR3 spans 15 amino acids.

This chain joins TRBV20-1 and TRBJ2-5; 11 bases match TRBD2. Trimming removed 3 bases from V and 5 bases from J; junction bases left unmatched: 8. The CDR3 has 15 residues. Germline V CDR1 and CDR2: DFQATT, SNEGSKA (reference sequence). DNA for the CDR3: TGCAGTGCTAGTGGGACTAGCGGTCTCGGGGAGACCCAGTACTTC. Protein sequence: CSASGTSGLGETQYF.

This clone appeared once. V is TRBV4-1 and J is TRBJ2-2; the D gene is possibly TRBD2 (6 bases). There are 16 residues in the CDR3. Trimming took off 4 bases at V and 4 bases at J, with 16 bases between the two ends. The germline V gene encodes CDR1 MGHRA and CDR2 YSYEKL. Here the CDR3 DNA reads TGCGCCAGCAGCCCATATACGGGAGCGAGCACCGGGGAGCTGTTTTTT. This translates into CASSPYTGASTGELFF.

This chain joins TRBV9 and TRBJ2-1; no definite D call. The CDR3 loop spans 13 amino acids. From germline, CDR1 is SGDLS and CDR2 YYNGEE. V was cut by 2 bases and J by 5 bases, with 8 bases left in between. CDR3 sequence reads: CASSVAPHNEQFF. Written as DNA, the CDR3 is TGTGCCAGCAGCGTGGCCCCGCACAATGAGCAGTTCTTC.

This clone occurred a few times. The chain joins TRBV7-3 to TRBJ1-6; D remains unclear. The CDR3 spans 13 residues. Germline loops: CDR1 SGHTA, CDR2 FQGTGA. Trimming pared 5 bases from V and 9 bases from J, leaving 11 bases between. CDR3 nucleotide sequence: TGTGCCAGCAGCCCGACCCAGCGTTCACCCCTCCACTTT. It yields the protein CASSPTQRSPLHF.

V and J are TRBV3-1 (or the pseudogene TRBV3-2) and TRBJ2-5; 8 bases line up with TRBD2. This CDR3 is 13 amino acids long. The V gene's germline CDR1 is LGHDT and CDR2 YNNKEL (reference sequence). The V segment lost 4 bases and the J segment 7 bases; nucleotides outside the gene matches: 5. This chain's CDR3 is CASSPGLAMTQYF. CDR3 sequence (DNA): TGTGCCAGCAGCCCTGGACTAGCAATGACCCAGTACTTC.

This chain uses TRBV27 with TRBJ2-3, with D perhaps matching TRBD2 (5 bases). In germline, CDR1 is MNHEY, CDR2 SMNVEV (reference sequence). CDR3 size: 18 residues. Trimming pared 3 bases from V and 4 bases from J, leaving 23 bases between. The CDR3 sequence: CASSLVRLRGVRADTQYF. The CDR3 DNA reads TGTGCCAGCAGTTTGGTGCGTCTACGGGGAGTGAGGGCAGATACGCAGTATTTT.

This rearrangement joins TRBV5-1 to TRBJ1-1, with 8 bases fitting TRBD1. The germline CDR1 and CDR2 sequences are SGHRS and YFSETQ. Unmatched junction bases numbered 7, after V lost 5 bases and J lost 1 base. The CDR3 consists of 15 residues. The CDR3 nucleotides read TGCGCCAGCAGAGTGATGGGGACAGGGAACACTGAAGCTTTCTTT. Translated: CASRVMGTGNTEAFF.

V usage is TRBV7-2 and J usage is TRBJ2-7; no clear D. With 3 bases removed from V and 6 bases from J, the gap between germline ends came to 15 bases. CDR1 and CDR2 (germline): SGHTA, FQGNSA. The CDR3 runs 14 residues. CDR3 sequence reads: CASSFRDRGREQYF. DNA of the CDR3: TGTGCCAGCAGCTTCCGAGACCGCGGCCGCGAGCAGTACTTC.

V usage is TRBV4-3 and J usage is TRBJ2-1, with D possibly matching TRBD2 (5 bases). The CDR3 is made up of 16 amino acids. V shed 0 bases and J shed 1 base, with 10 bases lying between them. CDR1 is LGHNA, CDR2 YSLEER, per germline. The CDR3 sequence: CASSQEVAPSYNEQFF. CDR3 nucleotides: TGCGCCAGCAGCCAAGAGGTAGCGCCGTCCTACAATGAGCAGTTCTTC.